These 16 T cell receptor beta chains were all obtained from the same sample, sequenced in a study of blood T cell repertoires in COVID-19. TCRdb keeps only in-frame clones here, not all; method: immunoSEQ multiplex PCR. The sample includes 250,000 or so clones, 84% seen only once; the top ten take less than 2%. Input material: peripheral blood. The receptor source for this set is a woman aged 40 to 55 who had recovered from COVID-19.

The rearrangement links TRBV6-5 to TRBJ1-2; 7 nucleotides agree with TRBD1. Germline V CDR1 and CDR2: MNHEY, SVGAGI. With V trimmed by 0 bases and J by 4 bases, 8 bases remained unmatched. The CDR3 contains 16 residues. CDR3 DNA: TGTGCCAGCAGTTACTCAAGAGGGGGCGATATCTATGGCTACACCTTC. It is translated as CASSYSRGGDIYGYTF.

V and J are TRBV19 and TRBJ2-7; D might be TRBD1 (6 bases). The germline V and J ends were trimmed by 10 bases and 0 bases, with 16 bases remaining between them. The CDR3 extends over 14 amino acids. CDR1 LNHDA and CDR2 SQIVND come from the germline V gene (reference sequence). The CDR3: CATRGYSDSYEQYF. In DNA form, the CDR3 reads TGTGCCACAAGGGGGTACAGCGACTCCTACGAGCAGTACTTC.

V gene TRBV27 combines with J gene TRBJ1-2; D not certain. The CDR3 has 13 amino acids. Trimming took 11 bases from V and 5 from J, leaving 18 bases between them. CDR1 and CDR2 (germline): MNHEY, SMNVEV (reference sequence). The CDR3 reads CAVWRGWMYGYTF. CDR3 bases: TGTGCCGTATGGAGAGGGTGGATGTATGGCTACACCTTC.

The rearrangement uses TRBV5-5 and TRBJ2-2, with 7 bases matching TRBD1. The length of the CDR3 is 16 residues. Trimming took 2 bases from V and 0 from J; bases not matched to a gene: 4. The germline V gene has CDR1 SGHKS and CDR2 YYEKEE (reference sequence). CDR3 nucleotides: TGTGCCAGCAGCTTCTACAGGGGCGCGAACACCGGGGAGCTGTTTTTT. It specifies CASSFYRGANTGELFF.

The J gene is TRBJ2-5, the V gene TRBV19, with 10 bases fitting TRBD2. Unmatched junction bases numbered 8, after V lost 5 bases and J lost 5 bases. CDR1 and CDR2 from the germline V gene are LNHDA and SQIVND (reference sequence). The CDR3 loop spans 15 amino acids. CDR3 coding DNA: TGTGCCAGTAGTGTTCGAGCGGGGGGGCCGGAGACCCAGTACTTC. Translation gives CASSVRAGGPETQYF.

The chain uses TRBV24-1 and TRBJ2-2, with D unresolved. The V gene's germline CDR1 is KGHDR and CDR2 SFDVKD. The CDR3 runs 14 residues. The ends were cut back, 5 bases at V and 3 bases at J, with 9 bases in the middle. The CDR3 sequence: CATSVDGYTGELFF. The CDR3 DNA sequence: TGTGCCACCAGTGTAGACGGGTACACCGGGGAGCTGTTTTTT.

The chain links TRBV2 to TRBJ2-1; TRBD1 is a possible D gene (5 bases). CDR1 SNHLY and CDR2 FYNNEI come from the germline V gene. The V end was cut by 8 bases, the J end by 5 bases, with 16 bases between. The CDR3 sequence is 14 residues long. CDR3: CASQGKQTDNEQFF. CDR3 DNA: TGTGCCAGCCAGGGAAAACAGACGGACAATGAGCAGTTCTTC.

This sequence joins TRBV10-3 and TRBJ2-4, with 9 positions matching TRBD1. The CDR3 extends over 13 amino acids. The germline V gene has CDR1 ENHRY and CDR2 SYGVKD. With 2 bases clipped from V and 12 bases from J, the junction kept 5 bases outside the gene matches. The CDR3 reads CAISENRGLDQYF. The CDR3 coding sequence is TGTGCCATCAGTGAGAACAGGGGGCTAGATCAGTACTTC.

This rearrangement joins TRBV6-1 to TRBJ1-3; 7 nucleotides match TRBD1. J was trimmed by 0 bases and V by 4 bases; bases with no gene match: 6. This CDR3 comprises 16 residues. CDR1 is MNHNS and CDR2 is SASEGT in the germline V gene. CDR3 coding DNA: TGTGCCAGCAGTGGTAAGGGACAGCACTCTGGAAACACCATATATTTT. It is translated as CASSGKGQHSGNTIYF.

The rearrangement uses TRBV29-1 and TRBJ1-1; TRBD1 matches 8 bases. The CDR3 runs to 14 residues. J gave up 4 bases and V 4 bases, and 8 bases lay outside the gene matches. The V gene's germline CDR1 is SQVTM and CDR2 ANQGSEA. DNA for the CDR3: TGCAGCGTTGTCGGGGACAGGTTTTCCACTGAAGCTTTCTTT. As protein: CSVVGDRFSTEAFF.

The V gene is TRBV5-4, the J gene TRBJ2-5; D may be TRBD1 (5 bases). The CDR3 covers 16 residues. Trimming pared 4 bases from V and 3 bases from J, leaving 19 bases between. Per the germline V gene, CDR1 is SGHNT and CDR2 is YYREEE (reference sequence). The CDR3 DNA reads as TGTGCCAGCAGCAACACAGGCGGACGGCTGAAAGAGACCCAGTACTTC. Translation gives CASSNTGGRLKETQYF.

The chain recombines TRBV6-2 or TRBV6-3 with TRBJ2-5; D unresolved. V was cut by 0 bases and J by 2 bases, with 4 bases left in between. This CDR3 is 13 amino acids long. In germline, CDR1 is MNHEY, CDR2 SVGEGT. The CDR3 DNA reads as TGTGCCAGCAGTTACTCCCGTCAAGAGACCCAGTACTTC. Its protein is CASSYSRQETQYF.

The chain couples TRBV29-1 to TRBJ1-1, with 9 bases fitting TRBD1. CDR3 length: 14 residues. Per germline, CDR1 SQVTM and CDR2 ANQGSEA. Trimming at V came to 2 bases and at J to 5 bases, leaving 6 bases not matched to a gene. Here the CDR3 DNA reads TGCAGCGTTGAATCGGACAGGGGTCGGACTGAAGCTTTCTTT. This encodes CSVESDRGRTEAFF. Complete variable domain (other parts from reference TRBV29-1 and TRBJ1-1): SAVISQKPSRDICQRGTSLTIQCQVDSQVTMMFWYRQQPGQSLTLIATANQGSEATYESGFVIDKFPISRPNLTFSTLTVSNMSPEDSSIYLCSVESDRGRTEAFFGQGTRLTVV.

The chain combines TRBV7-9 with TRBJ2-7, with D tentatively TRBD1 (5 bases). The CDR3 runs 13 residues. In germline, CDR1 is SEHNR, CDR2 FQNEAQ (reference sequence). Trimming left V 6 bases short and J 2 bases short, with 11 bases between. The CDR3 region has the DNA TGTGCCAGCAGTCCTTCAGGGCCCTACGAGCAGTACTTC. Protein product: CASSPSGPYEQYF. The full variable domain, in which reference TRBV7-9 and TRBJ2-7 provide the parts outside the CDR3, is DTGVSQNPRHKITKRGQNVTFRCDPISEHNRLYWYRQTLGQGPEFLTYFQNEAQLEKSRLLSDRFSAERPKGSFSTLEIQRTEQGDSAMYLCASSPSGPYEQYFGPGTRLTVT.

This clone has only a few counts. V and J are TRBV25-1 and TRBJ1-1, with D hard to call. The CDR3 covers 13 residues. The V end was cut by 10 bases, the J end by 0 bases, with 12 bases between. The germline gives CDR1 MGHDK, CDR2 SYGVNS. The chain's CDR3 is CATIDTMNTEAFF. The CDR3 DNA reads TGTGCCACCATAGACACAATGAACACTGAAGCTTTCTTT.

This clone has just a few counts. J is TRBJ1-4 and V is TRBV4-2; the D gene is possibly TRBD1 (5 bases). Germline V gene sequence: CDR1 LGHNA, CDR2 YNFKEQ. This CDR3 spans 16 amino acids. V was pared by 4 bases and J by 4 bases, with 16 bases between. CDR3 nucleotide sequence: TGTGCCAGCAGCCCAGGTGACAGAACTTATAATGAAAAACTGTTTTTT. This encodes CASSPGDRTYNEKLFF.